This T cell receptor (beta chain) was recovered during a study of control samples from healthy donors and cancer patients. Assay used: immunoSEQ multiplex PCR; TCRdb lists only in-frame clones, some missing. This table holds some 82,000 clones, 70% to 85% found once. This CDR3 region has 14 residues. The V segment lost 4 bases and the J segment 1 base; nucleotides outside the gene matches: 2. Germline values: CDR1 MGHRA, CDR2 YSYEKL. The chain combines TRBV4-1 with TRBJ2-7; 9 nucleotides line up with TRBD1. This clonotype was sampled from a man in his 60s with head and neck cancer. Sequenced material: PBMCs. The CDR3 nucleotides read TGCGCCAGCAGCCGAGACAGGGGGTCCTACGAGCAGTACTTC. Translated, it gives CASSRDRGSYEQYF.